This TCR beta chain was sequenced for a study of T cell responses to AZD1222 COVID-19 vaccine. The data were produced by immunoSEQ multiplex PCR, yet TCRdb's version contains in-frame clones alone and is incomplete. The sample lists 85,000 to 95,000 clones; nearly 90% were seen once. The sample here was peripheral blood, taken on day 0 of AZD1222 vaccination. The sequence came from an adult in good health.

The CDR3 reads CASSYRQGRTGELFF. DNA for the CDR3: TGTGCCAGCAGTTACAGGCAGGGGCGCACCGGGGAGCTGTTTTTT. V usage is TRBV6-5 and J usage is TRBJ2-2, with D possibly matching TRBD1 (6 bases). From germline, CDR1 is MNHEY and CDR2 SVGAGI. This CDR3 has 15 residues. Trimming shortened V by 2 bases and J by 4 bases, and 11 bases separated the two germline ends.